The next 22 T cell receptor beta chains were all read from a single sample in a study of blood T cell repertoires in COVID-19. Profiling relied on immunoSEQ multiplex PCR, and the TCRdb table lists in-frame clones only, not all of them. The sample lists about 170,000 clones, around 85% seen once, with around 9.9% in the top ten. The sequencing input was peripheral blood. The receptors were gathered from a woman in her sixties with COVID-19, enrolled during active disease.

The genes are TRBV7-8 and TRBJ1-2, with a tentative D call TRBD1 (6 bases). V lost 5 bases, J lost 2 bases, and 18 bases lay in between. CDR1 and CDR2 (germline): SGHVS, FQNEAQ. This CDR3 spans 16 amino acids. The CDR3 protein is CASSRTTGQGNYGYTF. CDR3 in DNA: TGTGCCAGCAGCCGTACGACAGGCCAAGGGAACTATGGCTACACCTTC.

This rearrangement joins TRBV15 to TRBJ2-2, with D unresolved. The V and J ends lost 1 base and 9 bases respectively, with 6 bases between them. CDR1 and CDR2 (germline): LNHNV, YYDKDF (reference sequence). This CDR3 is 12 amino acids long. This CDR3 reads CATSRAQRELFF. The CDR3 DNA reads TGTGCCACCAGCAGAGCCCAAAGGGAGCTGTTTTTT.

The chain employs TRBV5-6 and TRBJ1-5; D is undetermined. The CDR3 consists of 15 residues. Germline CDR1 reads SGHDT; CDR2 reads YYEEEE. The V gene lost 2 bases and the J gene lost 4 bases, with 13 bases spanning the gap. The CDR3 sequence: CASSFYGVGNQPQHF. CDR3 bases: TGTGCCAGCAGCTTTTACGGGGTAGGGAATCAGCCCCAGCATTTT.

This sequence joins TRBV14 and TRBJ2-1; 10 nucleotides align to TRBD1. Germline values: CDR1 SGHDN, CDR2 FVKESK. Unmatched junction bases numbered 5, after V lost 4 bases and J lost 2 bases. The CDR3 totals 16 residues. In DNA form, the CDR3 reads TGTGCCAGCAGCCGAGCCGGGACAGGGGCCTACAATGAGCAGTTCTTC. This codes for CASSRAGTGAYNEQFF.

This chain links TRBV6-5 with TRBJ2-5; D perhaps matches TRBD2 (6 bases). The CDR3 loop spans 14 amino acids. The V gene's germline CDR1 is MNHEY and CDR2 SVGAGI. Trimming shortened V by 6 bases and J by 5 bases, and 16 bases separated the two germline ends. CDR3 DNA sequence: TGTGCCAGCAGCCCCGGAGGGCTACGGGAGACCCAGTACTTC. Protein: CASSPGGLRETQYF.

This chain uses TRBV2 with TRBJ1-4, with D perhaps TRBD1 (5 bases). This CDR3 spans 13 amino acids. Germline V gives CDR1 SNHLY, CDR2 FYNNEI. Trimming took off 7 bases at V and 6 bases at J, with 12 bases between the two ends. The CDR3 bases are TGTGCCAGCATAGAAAGGGGTTATGAAAAACTGTTTTTT. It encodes CASIERGYEKLFF. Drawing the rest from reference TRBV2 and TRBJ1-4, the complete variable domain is EPEVTQTPSHQVTQMGQEVILRCVPISNHLYFYWYRQILGQKVEFLVSFYNNEISEKSEIFDDQFSVERPDGSNFTLKIRSTKLEDSAMYFCASIERGYEKLFFGSGTQLSVL.

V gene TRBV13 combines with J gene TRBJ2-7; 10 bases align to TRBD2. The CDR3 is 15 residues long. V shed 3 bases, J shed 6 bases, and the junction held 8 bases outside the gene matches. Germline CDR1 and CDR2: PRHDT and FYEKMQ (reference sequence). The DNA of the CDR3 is TGTGCCAGCAGCTTTGTAGGTCTAGCGGGAGCCGAGCAGTACTTC. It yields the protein CASSFVGLAGAEQYF.

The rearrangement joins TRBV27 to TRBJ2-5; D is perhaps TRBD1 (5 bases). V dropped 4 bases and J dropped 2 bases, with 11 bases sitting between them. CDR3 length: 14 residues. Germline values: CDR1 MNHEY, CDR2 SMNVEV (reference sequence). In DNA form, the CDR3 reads TGTGCCAGCAGTTCGTCCAGGGCACAAGAGACCCAGTACTTC. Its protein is CASSSSRAQETQYF.

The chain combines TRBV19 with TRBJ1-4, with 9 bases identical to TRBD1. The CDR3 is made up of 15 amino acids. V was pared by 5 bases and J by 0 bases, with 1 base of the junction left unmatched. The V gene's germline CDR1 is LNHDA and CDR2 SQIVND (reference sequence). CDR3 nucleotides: TGTGCCAGTAGTCGACAGGGGGCAACTAATGAAAAACTGTTTTTT. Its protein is CASSRQGATNEKLFF.

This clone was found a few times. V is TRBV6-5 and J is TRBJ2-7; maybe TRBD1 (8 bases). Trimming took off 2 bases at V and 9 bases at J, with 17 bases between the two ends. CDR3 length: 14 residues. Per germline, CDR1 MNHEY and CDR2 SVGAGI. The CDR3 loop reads CASSYTRTGRAQYF. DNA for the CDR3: TGTGCCAGCAGTTACACAAGGACAGGGAGGGCGCAGTACTTC.

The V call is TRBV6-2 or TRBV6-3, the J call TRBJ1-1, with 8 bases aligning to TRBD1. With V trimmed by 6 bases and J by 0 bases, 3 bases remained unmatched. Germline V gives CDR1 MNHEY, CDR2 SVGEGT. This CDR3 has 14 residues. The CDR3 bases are TGTGCCAGCAGCCTGACAGGGGTGAACACTGAAGCTTTCTTT. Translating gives CASSLTGVNTEAFF.

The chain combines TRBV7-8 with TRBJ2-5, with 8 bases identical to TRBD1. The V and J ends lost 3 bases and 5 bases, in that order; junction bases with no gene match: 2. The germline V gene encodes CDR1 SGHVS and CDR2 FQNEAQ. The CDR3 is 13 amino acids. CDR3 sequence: CASSLDRVETQYF. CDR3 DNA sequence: TGTGCCAGCAGCTTGGACAGGGTGGAGACCCAGTACTTC.

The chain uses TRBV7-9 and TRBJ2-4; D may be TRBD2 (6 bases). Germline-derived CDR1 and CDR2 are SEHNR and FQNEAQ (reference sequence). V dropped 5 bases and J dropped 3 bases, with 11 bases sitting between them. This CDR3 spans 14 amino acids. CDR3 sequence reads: CASSNGTGKNIQYF. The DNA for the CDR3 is TGTGCCAGCAGCAACGGGACTGGCAAAAACATTCAGTACTTC.

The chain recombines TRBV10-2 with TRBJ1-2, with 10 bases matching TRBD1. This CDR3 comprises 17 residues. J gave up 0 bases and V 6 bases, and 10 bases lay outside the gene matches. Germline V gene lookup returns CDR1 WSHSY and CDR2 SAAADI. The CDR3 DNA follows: TGCGCCAGCAGCGACCGGGACAGGGGCCCCTCTAACTATGGCTACACCTTC. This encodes CASSDRDRGPSNYGYTF.

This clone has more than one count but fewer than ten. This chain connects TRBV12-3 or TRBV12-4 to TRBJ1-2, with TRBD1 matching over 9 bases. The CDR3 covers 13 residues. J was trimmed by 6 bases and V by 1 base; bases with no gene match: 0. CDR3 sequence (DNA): TGTGCCAGCAGTTTAGGACAGGGGGATGGCTACACCTTC. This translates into CASSLGQGDGYTF.

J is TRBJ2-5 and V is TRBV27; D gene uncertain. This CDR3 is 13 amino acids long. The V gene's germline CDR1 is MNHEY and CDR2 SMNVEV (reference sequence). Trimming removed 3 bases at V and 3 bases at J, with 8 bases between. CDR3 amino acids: CASSFMRKETQYF. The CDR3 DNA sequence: TGTGCCAGCAGTTTTATGCGAAAAGAGACCCAGTACTTC.

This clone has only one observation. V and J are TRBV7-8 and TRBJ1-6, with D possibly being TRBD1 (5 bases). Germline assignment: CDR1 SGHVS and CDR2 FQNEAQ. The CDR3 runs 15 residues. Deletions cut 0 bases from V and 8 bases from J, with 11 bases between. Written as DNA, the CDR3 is TGTGCCAGCAGCTTAGCGTTGGGGGGAGATTCACCCCTCCACTTT. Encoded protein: CASSLALGGDSPLHF.

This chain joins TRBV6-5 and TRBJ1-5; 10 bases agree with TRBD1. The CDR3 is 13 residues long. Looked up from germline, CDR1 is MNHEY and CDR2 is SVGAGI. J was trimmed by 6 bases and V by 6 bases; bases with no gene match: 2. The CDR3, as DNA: TGTGCCAGCAGGACAGGGGGCCTTCAGCCCCAGCATTTT. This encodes CASRTGGLQPQHF.

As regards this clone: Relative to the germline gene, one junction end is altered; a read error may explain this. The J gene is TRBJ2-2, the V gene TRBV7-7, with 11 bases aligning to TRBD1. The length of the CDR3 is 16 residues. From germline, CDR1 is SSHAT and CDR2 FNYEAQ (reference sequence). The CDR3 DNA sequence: TGTGCTAGCAGCTTAGGGACAGGGGGTCCCACCGGGGAGCTGTTTTTT. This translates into CASSLGTGGPTGELFF.

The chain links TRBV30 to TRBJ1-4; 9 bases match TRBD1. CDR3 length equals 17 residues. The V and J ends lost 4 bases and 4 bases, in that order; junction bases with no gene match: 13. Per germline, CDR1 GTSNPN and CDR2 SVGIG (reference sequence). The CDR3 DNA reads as TGTGCCTGGACTTTTGCTGGGACAGGGCTTTATAATGAAAAACTGTTTTTT. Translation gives CAWTFAGTGLYNEKLFF.

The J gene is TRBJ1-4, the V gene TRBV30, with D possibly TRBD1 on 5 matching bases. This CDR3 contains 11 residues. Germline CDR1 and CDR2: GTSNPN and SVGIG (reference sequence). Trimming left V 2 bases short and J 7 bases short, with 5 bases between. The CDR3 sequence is CAWSRGEKLFF. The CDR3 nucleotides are TGTGCCTGGAGTAGGGGTGAAAAACTGTTTTTT.

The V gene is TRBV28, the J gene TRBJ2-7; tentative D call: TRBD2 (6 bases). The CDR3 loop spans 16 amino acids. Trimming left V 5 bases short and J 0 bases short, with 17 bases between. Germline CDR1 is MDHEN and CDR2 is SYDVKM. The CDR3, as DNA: TGTGCCAGCAGTACGACCGGGACTGGTAGCTCCTACGAGCAGTACTTC. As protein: CASSTTGTGSSYEQYF.